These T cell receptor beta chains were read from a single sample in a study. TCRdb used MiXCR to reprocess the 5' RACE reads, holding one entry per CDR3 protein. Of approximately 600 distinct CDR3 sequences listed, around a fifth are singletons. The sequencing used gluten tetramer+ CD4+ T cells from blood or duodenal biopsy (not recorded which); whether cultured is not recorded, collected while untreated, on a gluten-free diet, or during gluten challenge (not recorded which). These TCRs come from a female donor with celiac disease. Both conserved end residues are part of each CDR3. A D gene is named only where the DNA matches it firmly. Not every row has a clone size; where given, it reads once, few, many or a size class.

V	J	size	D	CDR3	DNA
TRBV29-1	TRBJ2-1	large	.	CSVAAALGEQFF	TGCAGCGTTGCCGCGGCCCTCGGTGAGCAGTTCTTC
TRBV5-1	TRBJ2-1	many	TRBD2	CASSLRTSGSYYNEQFF	TGCGCCAGCAGCTTGAGGACTAGCGGGAGCTACTACAATGAGCAGTTCTTC
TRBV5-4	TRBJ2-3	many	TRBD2	CASSGLADLLTDTQYF	TGTGCCAGCAGCGGGCTAGCGGACTTACTCACAGATACGCAGTATTTT
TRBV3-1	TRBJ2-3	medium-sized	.	CASSQAHTQYF	TGTGCCAGCAGCCAAGCCCATACGCAGTATTTT
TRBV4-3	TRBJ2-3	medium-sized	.	CASSNSIISTDTQYF	TGCGCCAGCAGCAATTCCATCATAAGCACAGATACGCAGTATTTT
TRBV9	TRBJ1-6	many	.	CASSPSGVNSPLHF	TGTGCCAGCAGCCCCAGCGGAGTGAATTCACCCCTCCACTTT
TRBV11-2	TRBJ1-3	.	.	CASSLVGQSGNTIYF	TGTGCCAGCAGCTTAGTTGGGCAGTCTGGAAACACCATATATTTT
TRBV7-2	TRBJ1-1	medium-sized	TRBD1	CASSYWGQGDTEAFF	TGTGCCAGCAGCTATTGGGGACAGGGGGACACTGAAGCTTTCTTT
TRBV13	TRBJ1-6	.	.	CASNMGRNNSPLHF	TGTGCCAGCAACATGGGACGGAATAACTCACCCCTCCACTTT
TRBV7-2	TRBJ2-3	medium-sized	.	CASSGRVYGTDTQYF	TGTGCCAGCAGCGGCAGGGTTTACGGCACAGATACGCAGTATTTT